The TCR beta chain described here comes from a study of T cell responses to AZD1222 COVID-19 vaccine. About the study: Second-dose groups at about 4 or about 12 weeks were pooled.

This clone was seen many times. Its antigen is not known. Overall study results and limits: Clonal diversity was possibly underestimated, and white British individuals and females predominated among donors. Without day 14 samples, only post-peak T cell repertoires were studied.

TCRdb's copy holds only in-frame clones and misses some; the assay was immunoSEQ multiplex PCR. Of about 170,000 clones in the sample, just over 90% were seen once. There are 14 residues in the CDR3. Germline V CDR1 and CDR2: LNHDA, SQIVND (reference sequence). Germline trimming cut 8 bases from V and 2 bases from J; bases unmatched to any gene: 3. The rearrangement links TRBV19 to TRBJ2-7; 13 positions agree with TRBD2. Sequencing used peripheral blood, obtained on day 0 of AZD1222 vaccination. The receptor comes from an adult in good health. CDR3 nucleotide sequence: TGTGCCAGTCAACTAGCGGGGGGGCCCTACGAGCAGTACTTC. Protein product: CASQLAGGPYEQYF.